The source of this TCR beta chain is a study of breast tumors, draining lymph nodes, adjacent tissues. Whole-study results and caveats: Tumor TCR diversity was below lymph nodes but above nontumor tissue. Data fit most tumor T cells coming from lymph node, expanding in tumor. That most tumor T cells come from lymph nodes remained unproven.

V lost 5 bases, J lost 0 bases, and 5 bases lay in between. This CDR3 comprises 13 residues. CDR1 and CDR2 (germline): MNHNY, SVGAGI (reference sequence). Axillary draining lymph nodes of breast cancer patients supplied the node samples. Each CDR3 protein gets one entry after TCRdb re-called the multiplex PCR reads with MiXCR. Seen here are around 230,000 distinct CDR3 sequences, roughly 32% observed once, and the top ten hold just over 1.4%. At least ten counts were recorded for this clonotype. Its antigen remains unidentified. This receptor was identified in a female donor with breast cancer. Some clones in this sample may be carry-over from other donors' samples. Specimen: axillary lymph node tissue. V gene TRBV6-6 combines with J gene TRBJ1-5; a weak D match, TRBD1 (5 bases). CDR3 region: CASSDSSNQPQHF. The CDR3 nucleotides are TGTGCCAGCAGTGACAGTAGCAATCAGCCCCAGCATTTT.